Reported below is one T cell receptor (beta chain). The sample comes from a study of blood T cell repertoires in COVID-19. Assay: immunoSEQ multiplex PCR; the TCRdb copy retains only in-frame clones and omits some. The sample has fewer than 250,000 clones; around 90% are singletons. The CDR3 sequence is 14 residues long. Germline CDR1 and CDR2: MNHEY and SMNVEV (reference sequence). V lost 6 bases and J lost 4; bases outside the gene matches: 6. This rearrangement joins TRBV27 to TRBJ1-1, with TRBD1 matching 9 bases. The specimen sequenced was peripheral blood. This TCR was sampled from a young man with COVID-19, enrolled during active disease. The CDR3 coding sequence is TGTGCCAGCAGGACGGACAGGGGTAGCACTGAAGCTTTCTTT. It specifies CASRTDRGSTEAFF.